The present T cell receptor beta chain was sequenced within a study of T cell changes during pregnancy in multiple sclerosis. V lost 2 bases to trimming and J lost 3 bases, with 11 bases between them. The CDR3 is 14 residues long. Germline CDR1 reads MNHNY; CDR2 reads SVGAGI (reference sequence). The table came from immunoSEQ multiplex PCR; TCRdb's copy has only in-frame clones and leaves some out. The sample lists roughly 93,000 clones, approximately 90% occurring once. The TCR sequence derives from a female donor in good health, enrolled as a control in a pregnancy study. The sample consisted of peripheral blood, taken after pregnancy. The V and J genes are TRBV6-6 and TRBJ2-7; D is unresolved. Written as DNA, the CDR3 is TGTGCCAGCAGTTACGGTGCAGGATACTACGAGCAGTACTTC. Translating it yields CASSYGAGYYEQYF.